These 21 T cell receptor beta chains were sequenced from one sample in a study of T cell responses to AZD1222 COVID-19 vaccine. Generated by immunoSEQ multiplex PCR, the TCRdb table keeps only in-frame clones and is missing some. This table holds about 78,000 clones, roughly 90% found once. The sample consisted of peripheral blood, taken on day 0 of MenACWY control vaccination. These receptors all stem from an adult in good health.

This chain uses TRBV19 with TRBJ1-5; maybe TRBD1 (6 bases). Trimming took 8 bases from V and 3 from J, leaving 17 bases between them. The CDR3 extends over 15 amino acids. Germline assignment: CDR1 LNHDA and CDR2 SQIVND (reference sequence). The CDR3 here is CASGGSGTPNQPQHF. CDR3 in DNA: TGTGCCAGTGGAGGGTCAGGGACACCCAATCAGCCCCAGCATTTT.

V and J are TRBV6-6 and TRBJ1-4; maybe TRBD1 (5 bases). In germline, CDR1 is MNHNY, CDR2 SVGAGI (reference sequence). This CDR3 is 15 amino acids long. V was pared by 5 bases and J by 0 bases, with 10 bases between. The CDR3 nucleotides read TGTGCCAGCAGTCTAGACAGAACAACTAATGAAAAACTGTTTTTT. Protein product: CASSLDRTTNEKLFF.

J is TRBJ1-2 and V is TRBV29-1, with D possibly TRBD1 on 5 matching bases. From germline, CDR1 is SQVTM and CDR2 ANQGSEA. V lost 1 base to trimming and J lost 2 bases, with 11 bases between them. CDR3 length equals 14 residues. The CDR3 nucleotides are TGCAGCGTTGAAGTAACCAGGGAGAACTATGGCTACACCTTC. Translating it yields CSVEVTRENYGYTF.

The chain is built from TRBV5-4 and TRBJ1-2, with TRBD1 as a possible D gene (5 bases). The CDR3 totals 15 residues. V was trimmed by 4 bases and J by 4 bases, leaving 17 bases between them. Germline lookup yields CDR1 SGHNT and CDR2 YYREEE (reference sequence). CDR3 in DNA: TGTGCCAGCAGCGGAGGAAATGAGGGGAGCTATGGCTACACCTTC. Translation: CASSGGNEGSYGYTF. Variable domain in full (rest from reference TRBV5-4 and TRBJ1-2): ETGVTQSPTHLIKTRGQQVTLRCSSQSGHNTVSWYQQALGQGPQFIFQYYREEENGRGNFPPRFSGLQFPNYSSELNVNALELDDSALYLCASSGGNEGSYGYTFGSGTRLTVV.

J is TRBJ2-5 and V is TRBV5-4, with 7 bases lining up with TRBD1. Per germline, CDR1 SGHNT and CDR2 YYREEE (reference sequence). The CDR3 loop spans 15 amino acids. V gave up 4 bases and J gave up 5 bases; unmatched junction bases: 11. CDR3 protein: CASSVLGQLGETQYF. Written as DNA, the CDR3 is TGTGCCAGCAGCGTCCTGGGACAGTTGGGGGAGACCCAGTACTTC.

The DNA for the CDR3 is TGCGCCAGCAGCCTCGGGACAGGGAACACCGGGGAGCTGTTTTTT. Amino acid sequence: CASSLGTGNTGELFF. The chain couples TRBV5-1 to TRBJ2-2; TRBD1 matches at 8 bases. The CDR3 is made up of 15 amino acids. Germline V lookup: CDR1 SGHRS, CDR2 YFSETQ. V trimming: 4 bases; J trimming: 1 base; junction bases outside the gene matches: 3. Using reference TRBV5-1 and TRBJ2-2 for the parts outside the CDR3, the full variable domain is KAGVTQTPRYLIKTRGQQVTLSCSPISGHRSVSWYQQTPGQGLQFLFEYFSETQRNKGNFPGRFSGRQFSNSRSEMNVSTLELGDSALYLCASSLGTGNTGELFFGEGSRLTVL.

V gene TRBV29-1 combines with J gene TRBJ1-2; weak D call: TRBD1 (5 bases). Germline V lookup: CDR1 SQVTM, CDR2 ANQGSEA. The CDR3 covers 13 residues. With 2 bases removed from V and 7 bases from J, the gap between germline ends came to 14 bases. This CDR3 is CSVEPGPGLGYTF. The CDR3 DNA reads as TGCAGCGTTGAACCAGGGCCAGGCCTTGGCTACACCTTC.

The chain couples TRBV12-3 or TRBV12-4 to TRBJ1-2; TRBD1 matches at 7 bases. The CDR3 spans 13 residues. The V segment lost 4 bases and the J segment 7 bases; nucleotides outside the gene matches: 6. This chain's CDR3 is CASSSTGARGYTF. DNA of the CDR3: TGTGCCAGCAGTTCAACAGGGGCGCGTGGCTACACCTTC.

The sample holds one count of this clone. The gene calls are TRBV4-2 and TRBJ2-3, with TRBD2 matching 13 bases. The CDR3 consists of 15 residues. CDR1 LGHNA and CDR2 YNFKEQ come from the germline V gene. Trimming cost V 7 bases and J 4 bases; bases outside gene matches: 5. CDR3 DNA: TGTGCCAGCACTACTAGCGGGGGGGCCGCAGATACGCAGTATTTT. It codes for CASTTSGGAADTQYF.

This chain uses TRBV28 with TRBJ1-5; a possible D gene is TRBD1 (5 bases). Trimming stripped 3 bases from V and 7 bases from J, with 13 bases between. This CDR3 is built from 14 residues. Looked up from germline, CDR1 is MDHEN and CDR2 is SYDVKM. The CDR3 nucleotides read TGTGCCAGCAGTTTCCCCGACAGATACCAGCCCCAGCATTTT. Protein product: CASSFPDRYQPQHF.

V and J are TRBV19 and TRBJ1-1; unclear D gene. V was pared by 8 bases and J by 4 bases, with 14 bases between. Germline values: CDR1 LNHDA, CDR2 SQIVND (reference sequence). There are 13 residues in the CDR3. This chain's CDR3 is CASSRRGVTEAFF. CDR3 coding DNA: TGTGCCAGTTCAAGGCGTGGGGTCACTGAAGCTTTCTTT.

This clone has only a few counts. The chain is built from TRBV15 and TRBJ1-1; a weak D match, TRBD1 (6 bases). The ends were cut back, 5 bases at V and 1 base at J, with 11 bases in the middle. The V gene's germline CDR1 is LNHNV and CDR2 YYDKDF (reference sequence). The length of the CDR3 is 14 residues. The CDR3 region is CATSVTRGNTEAFF. Here the CDR3 DNA reads TGTGCCACCAGCGTAACCAGGGGGAACACTGAAGCTTTCTTT.

This clone showed up just a few times. The chain couples TRBV11-1 to TRBJ2-6; D call uncertain. Trimming left V 1 base short and J 1 base short, with 8 bases between. The V gene's germline CDR1 is SGHAT and CDR2 FQDESV (reference sequence). CDR3 length equals 16 residues. CDR3 amino acids: CASSLVTGSGANVLTF. DNA of the CDR3: TGTGCCAGCAGCTTAGTGACCGGGTCTGGGGCCAACGTCCTGACTTTC.

The chain carries TRBV6-2 or TRBV6-3 and TRBJ1-5; 8 nucleotides align to TRBD1. The V and J ends lost 2 bases and 0 bases, in that order; junction bases with no gene match: 9. This CDR3 spans 18 amino acids. Germline assignment: CDR1 MNHEY and CDR2 SVGEGT. The CDR3 is CASSYTLDRAYSNQPQHF. Written as DNA, the CDR3 is TGTGCCAGCAGTTACACACTGGACAGGGCTTATAGCAATCAGCCCCAGCATTTT.

A single count supports this clone. The rearrangement uses TRBV5-6 and TRBJ1-1; D uncertain. Germline CDR1 and CDR2: SGHDT and YYEEEE. The V end lost 1 base, the J end lost 0 bases, and 10 bases lay between the germline ends. This CDR3 spans 15 amino acids. CDR3 in amino acids: CASSLSAGLNTEAFF. The CDR3, as DNA: TGTGCCAGCAGCTTGAGTGCAGGTCTGAACACTGAAGCTTTCTTT.

The sample holds one count of this clone. The J gene is TRBJ1-1, the V gene TRBV28; no clear D. The ends were cut back, 2 bases at V and 4 bases at J, with 14 bases in the middle. Germline V gene data show CDR1 as MDHEN and CDR2 as SYDVKM. The CDR3 loop spans 15 amino acids. CDR3 residues: CASSLEGGGVTEAFF. CDR3 DNA sequence: TGTGCCAGCAGTTTAGAGGGCGGCGGTGTCACTGAAGCTTTCTTT.

V gene TRBV5-1 combines with J gene TRBJ1-1; D not certain. V lost 2 bases to trimming and J lost 1 base, with 9 bases between them. The CDR3 length is 14 residues. Germline CDR1 reads SGHRS; CDR2 reads YFSETQ. CDR3 nucleotide sequence: TGCGCCAGCAGCTTTTTGGGTTCGAACACTGAAGCTTTCTTT. It is translated as CASSFLGSNTEAFF.

The rearrangement uses TRBV30 and TRBJ1-1; weak D call: TRBD1 (6 bases). Germline CDR1 reads GTSNPN; CDR2 reads SVGIG (reference sequence). V lost 5 bases and J 4 bases, leaving 11 bases between the germline ends. The CDR3 totals 12 residues. The CDR3 DNA follows: TGTGCCTGGGGTTCACAGGGCACTGAAGCTTTCTTT. It translates to CAWGSQGTEAFF.

The rearrangement joins TRBV7-6 to TRBJ2-1; no clear D. The V gene lost 5 bases and the J gene lost 8 bases, with 16 bases spanning the gap. The CDR3 runs to 14 residues. Germline V lookup: CDR1 SGHVS, CDR2 FNYEAQ. The CDR3 coding sequence is TGTGCCAGCAGCCCTCGAGGTGGTCGATATGAGCAGTTCTTC. This gives the protein CASSPRGGRYEQFF.

The V call is TRBV6-5, the J call TRBJ2-1; 9 positions match TRBD2. The CDR3 sequence is 14 residues long. Losses at the gene ends were 10 bases for V and 5 bases for J; bases not matched to a gene: 9. The germline gives CDR1 MNHEY, CDR2 SVGAGI. The DNA of the CDR3 is TGTGCCACCCGAGGGACTAGCCCTAACAATGAGCAGTTCTTC. Amino acids: CATRGTSPNNEQFF.

This clone appeared a few times. The chain has TRBV3-1 (or the pseudogene TRBV3-2) and TRBJ2-7, with D tentatively TRBD1 or TRBD2 (5 bases each). CDR3 size: 16 residues. V shed 0 bases and J shed 7 bases, with 19 bases lying between them. Germline loops: CDR1 LGHDT, CDR2 YNNKEL (reference sequence). CDR3 nucleotides: TGTGCCAGCAGCCAAGATCTGAGGGGAAAGGTGGGGGAGCAGTACTTC. Encoded protein: CASSQDLRGKVGEQYF.